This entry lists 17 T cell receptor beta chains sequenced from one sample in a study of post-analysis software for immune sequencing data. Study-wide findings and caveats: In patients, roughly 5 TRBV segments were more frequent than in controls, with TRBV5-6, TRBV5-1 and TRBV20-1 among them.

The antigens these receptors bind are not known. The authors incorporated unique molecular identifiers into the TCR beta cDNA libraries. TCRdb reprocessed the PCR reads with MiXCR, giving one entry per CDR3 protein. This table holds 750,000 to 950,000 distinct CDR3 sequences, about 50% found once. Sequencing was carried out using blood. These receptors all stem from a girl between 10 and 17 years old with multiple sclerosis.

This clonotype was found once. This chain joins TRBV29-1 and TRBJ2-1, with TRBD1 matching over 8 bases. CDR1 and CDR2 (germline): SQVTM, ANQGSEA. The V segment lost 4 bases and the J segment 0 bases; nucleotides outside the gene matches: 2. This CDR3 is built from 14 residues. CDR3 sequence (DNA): TGCAGCGTTGGACAGGGGCCCTCCTACAATGAGCAGTTCTTC. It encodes CSVGQGPSYNEQFF.

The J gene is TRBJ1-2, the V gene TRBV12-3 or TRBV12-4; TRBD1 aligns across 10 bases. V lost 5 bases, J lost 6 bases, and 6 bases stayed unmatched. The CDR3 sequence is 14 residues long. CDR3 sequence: CASSPQTGGHGYTF. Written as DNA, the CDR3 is TGTGCCAGCAGTCCCCAGACAGGGGGCCATGGCTACACCTTC.

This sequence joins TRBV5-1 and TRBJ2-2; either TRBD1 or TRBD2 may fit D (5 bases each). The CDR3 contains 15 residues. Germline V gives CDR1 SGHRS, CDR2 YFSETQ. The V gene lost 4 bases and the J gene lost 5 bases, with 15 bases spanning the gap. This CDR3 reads CASSDGTEETGELFF. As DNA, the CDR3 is TGCGCCAGCAGCGACGGGACCGAAGAAACCGGGGAGCTGTTTTTT.

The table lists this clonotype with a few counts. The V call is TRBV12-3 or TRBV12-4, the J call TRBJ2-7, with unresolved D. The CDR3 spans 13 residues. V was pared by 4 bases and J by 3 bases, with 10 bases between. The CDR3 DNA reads TGTGCCAGCAGTTCACTGGCAGTCTACGAGCAGTACTTC. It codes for CASSSLAVYEQYF.

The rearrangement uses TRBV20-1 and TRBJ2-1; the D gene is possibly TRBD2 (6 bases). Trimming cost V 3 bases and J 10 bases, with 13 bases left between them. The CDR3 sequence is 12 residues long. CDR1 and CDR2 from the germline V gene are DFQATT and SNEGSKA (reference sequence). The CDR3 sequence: CSASSGVVEQFF. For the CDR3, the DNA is TGCAGTGCTAGCTCGGGGGTTGTGGAGCAGTTCTTC.

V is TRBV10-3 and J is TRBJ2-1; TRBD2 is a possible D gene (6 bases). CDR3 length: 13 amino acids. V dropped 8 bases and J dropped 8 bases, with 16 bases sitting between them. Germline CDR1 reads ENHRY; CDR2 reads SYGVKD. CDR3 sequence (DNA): TGTGCCATCTCCTCCGGGAGTTTGGATGAGCAGTTCTTC. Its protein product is CAISSGSLDEQFF.

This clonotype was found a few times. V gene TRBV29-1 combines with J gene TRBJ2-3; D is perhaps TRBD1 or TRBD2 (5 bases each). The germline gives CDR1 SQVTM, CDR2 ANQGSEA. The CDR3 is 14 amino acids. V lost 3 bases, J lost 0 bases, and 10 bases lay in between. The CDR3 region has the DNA TGCAGCGTTGAGGGGGTAGGGAGCACAGATACGCAGTATTTT. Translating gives CSVEGVGSTDTQYF.

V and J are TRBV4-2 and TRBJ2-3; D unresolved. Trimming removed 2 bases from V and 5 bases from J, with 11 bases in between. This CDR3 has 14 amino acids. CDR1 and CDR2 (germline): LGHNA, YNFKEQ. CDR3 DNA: TGTGCCAGCAGCCAATTGAAAAGGGAAGATACGCAGTATTTT. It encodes CASSQLKREDTQYF.

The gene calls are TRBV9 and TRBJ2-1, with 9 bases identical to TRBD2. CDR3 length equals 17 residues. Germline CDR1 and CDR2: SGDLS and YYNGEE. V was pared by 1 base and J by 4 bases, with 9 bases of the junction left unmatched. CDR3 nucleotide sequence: TGTGCCAGCAGCGTATCGTTCGGCGGGGGGGCTTACAATGAGCAGTTCTTC. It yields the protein CASSVSFGGGAYNEQFF.

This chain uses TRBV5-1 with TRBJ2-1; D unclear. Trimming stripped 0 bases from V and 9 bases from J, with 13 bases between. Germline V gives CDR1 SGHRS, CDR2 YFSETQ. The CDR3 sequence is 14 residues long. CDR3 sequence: CASSLDPQISEQFF. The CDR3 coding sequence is TGCGCCAGCAGCTTGGACCCTCAGATCAGTGAGCAGTTCTTC.

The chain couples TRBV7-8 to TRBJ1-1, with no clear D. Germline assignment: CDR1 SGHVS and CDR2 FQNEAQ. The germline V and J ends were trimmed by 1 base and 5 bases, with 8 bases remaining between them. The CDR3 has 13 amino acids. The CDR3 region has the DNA TGTGCCAGCAGCTTAGAACTCGAGACTGAAGCTTTCTTT. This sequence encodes CASSLELETEAFF.

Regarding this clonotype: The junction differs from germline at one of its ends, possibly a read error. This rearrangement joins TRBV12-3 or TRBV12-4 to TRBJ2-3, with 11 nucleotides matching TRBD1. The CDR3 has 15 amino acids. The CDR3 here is CASTPDRGRGDTEYF. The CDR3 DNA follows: TGTGCCAGCACGCCGGACAGGGGGCGCGGAGATACGGAGTATTTT.

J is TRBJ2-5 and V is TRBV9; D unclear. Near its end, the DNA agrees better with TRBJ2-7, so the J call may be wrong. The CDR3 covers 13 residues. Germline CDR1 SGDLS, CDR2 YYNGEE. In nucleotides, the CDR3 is TGTGCCAGCAGCGCCCCGGACGGAGACGAGCAGTACTTC. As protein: CASSAPDGDEQYF.

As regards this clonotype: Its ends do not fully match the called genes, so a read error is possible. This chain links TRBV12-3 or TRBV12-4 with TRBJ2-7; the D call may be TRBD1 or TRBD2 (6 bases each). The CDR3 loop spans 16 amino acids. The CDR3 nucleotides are TGTGCCAGCAGCTTAGGGGGGCCTAAGGCCTCCTACGAGCAGTACTTC. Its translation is CASSLGGPKASYEQYF.

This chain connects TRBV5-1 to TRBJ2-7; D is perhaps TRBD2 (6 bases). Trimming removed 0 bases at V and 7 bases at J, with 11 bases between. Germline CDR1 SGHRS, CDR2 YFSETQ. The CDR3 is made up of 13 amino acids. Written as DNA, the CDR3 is TGCGCCAGCAGCTTGGACCAGGCGGGAGAGCAGTACTTC. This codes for CASSLDQAGEQYF.

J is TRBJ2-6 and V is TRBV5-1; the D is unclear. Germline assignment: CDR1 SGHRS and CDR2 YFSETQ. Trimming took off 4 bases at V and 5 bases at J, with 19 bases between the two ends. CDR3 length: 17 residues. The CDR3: CASSRFLGQLRANVLTF. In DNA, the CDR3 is TGCGCCAGCAGCCGATTCCTAGGCCAGTTAAGGGCCAACGTCCTGACTTTC.

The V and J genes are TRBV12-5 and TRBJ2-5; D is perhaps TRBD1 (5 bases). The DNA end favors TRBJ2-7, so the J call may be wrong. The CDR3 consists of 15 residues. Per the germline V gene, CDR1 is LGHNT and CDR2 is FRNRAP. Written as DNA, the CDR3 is TGTGCTAGTGGTTTGAGGTTGACAGACAGTTACGAGCAGTACTTC. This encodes CASGLRLTDSYEQYF.